This T cell receptor (beta chain) was captured in a study of cytomegalovirus exposure and HLA in healthy donors (dated by TCRdb to the late 2010s). Some background on the complete study: In an earlier analysis of some 610 of the donors, around 300 Gb of sequence data and 90 million to 120 million unique TCR beta sequences from roughly 190 million T cells were reported. About 300 gigabases of sequencing data and 70 million to 100 million unique TCR sequences were included in an early release covering around 600 HLA-typed donors. An earlier analysis of 587 of the donors used high-throughput TCR beta sequencing to judge whether each TCR beta V gene segment behaved as functional or pseudogenic. The study was designed to test whether signatures of past pathogen exposure could be identified by cataloging public T cell receptors. Donor age, sex, ethnicity and CMV serostatus were collected together with the repertoire data. Along with the roughly 670-subject first cohort, a separate validation cohort of over 90 different subjects was used. Both class I and class II loci were covered by HLA typing, at four-digit resolution. Every discovery cohort repertoire had been produced on one sequencing platform. Genome-wide SNP genotypes for about 65% of the roughly 700 donors were used in a later genetic analysis, which treated that subset as a discovery cohort. Four to six DR-DQ haplotypes were handled as single units for association and clustering, since linkage in the cohort was strong. On average, roughly 250,000 unique TCR beta nucleotide sequences were sequenced per donor among about 400 genotyped donors of the cohort, with approximately 18% of those sequences being non-productive. The study used immunosequencing to profile the T cell repertoires of 666 subjects and linked those repertoires to cytomegalovirus serostatus. The number of typed donors differed by locus: about 620-640 for A, B, C, DRB1 and DQB1; 522 for DQA1; 606 for DPA1; and 450 to 480 for DPB1. To predict cytomegalovirus infection status, the study combined high-throughput TCR immunosequencing, statistical association of individual TCRs with disease status, and machine learning. A later analysis re-examined previously published TCR beta repertoires from 500 to 700 donors and added high-resolution HLA genotyping to investigate patterns of TCR occurrence. Of the approximately 400 genotyped donors, 70% to 90% were placed in the genetic ancestry cluster associated with self-reported Caucasian donors. In the later analysis, no new phenotypic data were used to find candidate immune exposures; instead, reliance was placed on TCR beta sequences and their occurrence across donors. Results the study describes overall, beyond this receptor: HLA typing was unavailable for some donors at each locus, so association tests used only the typed subset. In this cohort, only TCR beta chains were sequenced, and detectable features were limited by the absence of alpha or paired-chain data. In a later analysis, 16,951 TCR beta sequences were associated with specific HLA alleles at a false discovery rate of 0.05. Assigning TCR associations to individual alleles was difficult when HLA alleles, especially DR and DQ, strongly co-occurred. According to a later analysis, parvovirus B19, influenza, CMV and Epstein-Barr virus appeared linked to several top co-occurrence clusters. Three of the identified cytomegalovirus-associated TCR beta chains were confirmed in vitro to be specific for cytomegalovirus antigens. Some IMGT-functional V segments, including TRBV6-2 and TRBV6-3, could not be distinguished by the 87-base-pair reads and were therefore excluded. Roughly uniform sequencing depth across donors was assumed in presence/absence analyses, although this assumption may not hold. Across donors, most TCR sequences were observed very rarely, whereas some public TCRs were present in many individuals. Compared with the approximately 700-donor mean, donors in an Asian-associated ancestry cluster had fewer N-insertions in productive TCRs, according to a later genetic analysis. The study listed 150 to 200 TCR beta chains as associated with cytomegalovirus. In a later analysis, the rate of TCR association differed among HLA loci, with DRB1 alleles having the most associated TCRs and HLA-C alleles having the fewest. A later analysis found that HLA-associated TCR beta chains were more clonally expanded and had lower generation probabilities than equally common non-associated chains. In an earlier analysis of about 540 of the donors, most TCR beta V segments were observed in productive rearrangements about 90% or about 30% of the time, broadly matching IMGT annotations. It was suggested by the authors that the approach could potentially be generalized to other disease states and immunological phenotypes. Cytomegalovirus status was reported to be diagnosed by the classifier with high specificity and sensitivity in both the original and validation cohorts. Correlated functional status among segregating V segments might reflect linkage disequilibrium, but an unknown experimental factor could not be ruled out. According to a later analysis, most CMV-associated TCR beta chains appeared to be HLA-restricted, and the HLA associations seemed to be driven largely by CMV exposure. A further reported finding was that TCR beta sequences accurately predicted the HLA-A and HLA-B alleles for most subjects in the first cohort. In a later genetic analysis, a missense DCLRE1C variant was associated with V-gene and J-gene trimming of TCR beta chains, and the association was replicated in an independent cohort. For the cohort, immune exposure information was limited to CMV serostatus. The earlier analysis of almost 600 of the donors excluded roughly 17 rarely observed V segments, including chromosome 9 orphons, because counts were too low. A cluster of highly shared sequence variants was judged likely to represent a technical artifact of the sequencing pipeline.

The library came from the immunoSEQ multiplex PCR assay. The multiplex PCR relied on a mix of 60 forward primers for TCR Vbeta segments and 13 reverse primers for TCR Jbeta segments. The CDR3 region of rearranged TCR beta genes was amplified from genomic DNA with a multiplex PCR assay. The amplified TCR beta libraries were sequenced on the Illumina HiSeq System as 87-base-pair reads. On the study's bioinformatics: Across the roughly 700 repertoires, a later analysis counted 80 million or so unique TCR beta chains, 9 million to 14 million of which were shared by at least two donors. Raw reads were error-corrected and collapsed into unique sequences with a nearest-neighbor algorithm that merged closely related sequences to remove PCR and sequencing errors. To assign V, D and J gene segments, CDR3 sequences were aligned to IMGT reference sequences. For a sequence to be retained, at least a six-nucleotide match to both a V gene segment and a J gene segment was required. A rearrangement counted as productive if the CDR3 had no stop codons and remained in frame with V and J, and every other rearrangement counted as non-productive. CDR3 was defined according to IMGT convention as the region running from the second conserved V-encoded cysteine to the conserved J-encoded phenylalanine. The earlier analysis of fewer than 700 of the donors excluded sequences that lacked an unambiguous match to a single V gene segment. An earlier analysis of some 610 of the donors called V segments functional above 56.7% productive rearrangements and segregating when the between-donor standard deviation exceeded 5%. A statistical classification framework was developed to diagnose cytomegalovirus status using the catalog of TCR beta chain sequences. A later analysis assigned V and J genes by comparing TCR nucleotide sequences with IMGT/GENE-DB human TR gene sequences. The TCRdist pipeline was used in a later analysis to assign CDR3 sequences and most-parsimonious VDJ recombination scenarios. In a later analysis, each TCR beta chain was defined by its CDR3 amino acid sequence together with its V-gene family, and reads without a unique V-gene family were excluded. In a later analysis, nearly 600 highly shared, low-generation-probability nucleotide sequences were removed to address suspected cross-contamination and a sequencing artifact. In a later analysis, a clonal expansion index was calculated for each public chain from normalized within-repertoire ranks of inferred template counts. In a later analysis, generation probabilities were computed using a VDJ recombination model fitted to out-of-frame rearrangements, and the results were checked against IGoR. In a later analysis, hypergeometric tests were used to score TCR-TCR, TCR-HLA and TCR-CMV co-occurrence, with a repertoire-size bias correction applied to TCR pairs. In a later analysis, false discovery rates were estimated by permuting HLA or CMV assignments 20 times. In a later analysis, co-occurring TCRs were grouped using DBSCAN, and TCRdist sequence similarity was added for clustering within HLA-allele-positive subsets. Co-occurrence clustering excluded repertoires with fewer than 30,000 or more than 120,000 public chains, plus five with anomalous nucleotide sharing. In TCRdb, the immuneACCESS table is reduced to in-frame sequences with V and J assigned. These tables do not hold every clone; where another copy was compared, an unresolved V gene accounts for under half, and the others remain unexplained. The V and J calls and clone size come from that table; D and trimming were worked out from the DNA. This sample gives more than 95,000 clones in total; around 70% of them show up just once. Clones ranked in the top ten supply 1.5% to 2% of the sample.

The CDR3 holds 15 amino acids from the cysteine to the phenylalanine. The entry retains the CDR3 DNA only, 45 bases that are in frame from base 1. The CDR1 and CDR2 encoded by the germline V gene are ENHRY and SYGVKD. V is pruned by 0 bases and J by 6 bases, leaving 4 bases of the junction without a gene match. This clone was observed a handful of times. Which antigen it targets is not known. There are no base qualities to consult, and no much larger clone falls within one base. The cohort consisted of approximately 690 healthy bone marrow donors. Cohort members were all nominally healthy when sampled, although unrecorded immune exposures were likely present. The donor was CMV seronegative and was included in the group of under 450 seronegative cohort members. Every donor gave a peripheral blood sample, and the peripheral blood mononuclear cells from that sample were used for TCR beta sequencing. The Qiagen DNeasy Blood Extraction Kit was used to extract genomic DNA from the blood cell samples.

The sequenced sample consisted of PBMCs. The chain links TRBV10-3 with TRBJ2-1; 8 junctional bases match TRBD2. The TCR comes from a woman aged 18-29 years in good health and CMV-seronegative. The sequence in DNA is TGTGCCATCAGTGAGTCCGGACTAGCAGGCAATGAGCAGTTCTTC. It translates to CAISESGLAGNEQFF.